This T cell receptor beta chain came from a study of shared clonotypes between healthy human individuals. Sequencing was performed with immunoSEQ multiplex PCR; in TCRdb, only in-frame clones are kept and a portion is missing. The sample includes 500,000 to 700,000 clones, 95% of them seen just once. Naivety among CD8 cells was defined by CD45RO negativity and positive CCR7 selection, thereby excluding terminally differentiated effector memory CD45RA+ cells. Among the donors, all were Caucasian adults who lived in Nashville, Tennessee. The junction had 8 bases not matched to a gene; V was cut back by 1 base and J by 5 bases. The V gene's germline CDR1 is SGHAT and CDR2 FQNNGV. The CDR3 covers 18 residues.

The material sequenced was naive CD8+ T cells sorted from blood. The TCR was taken from a woman aged 25 to 39 in good health. The V call is TRBV11-2, the J call TRBJ2-5; 15 nucleotides agree with TRBD2. The DNA of the CDR3 is TGTGCCAGCAGCTTAGGGACTAGCGGGAGGGCCGTATCGGAGACCCAGTACTTC. Its protein product is CASSLGTSGRAVSETQYF.